Below, 32 T cell receptor beta chains from the same sample are listed, as sequenced in a study of blood T cells in healthy people across ages. A sample-barcoded 5' primer and a J-beta primer mix were used in a second PCR of roughly 6 to 11 cycles. TCRdb processed the 5' RACE reads anew with MiXCR; each CDR3 protein has one entry. This table holds 1.4 million or so distinct CDR3 sequences, about 42% found once. The sample taken for sequencing was blood. The receptor source for this set is a young woman in good health.

The chain combines TRBV10-3 with TRBJ1-2; D is ambiguous. The V end lost 0 bases, the J end lost 0 bases, and 14 bases lay between the germline ends. This CDR3 has 17 residues. Germline V gene sequence: CDR1 ENHRY, CDR2 SYGVKD. CDR3 nucleotides: TGTGCCATCAGTGAGTCGGCGTACAGTGGAGCTAACTATGGCTACACCTTC. This encodes CAISESAYSGANYGYTF.

The chain couples TRBV12-3 or TRBV12-4 to TRBJ2-3; D perhaps matches TRBD1 (5 bases). V was clipped by 6 bases and J by 13 bases, with 23 bases between them. The CDR3 spans 14 residues. The CDR3 region is CASSLPLTGSTEYF. The CDR3 coding sequence is TGTGCCAGCAGCCTCCCCCTCACAGGCTCCACGGAGTATTTT.

The chain couples TRBV20-1 to TRBJ1-1, with D maybe TRBD1 (6 bases). The germline CDR1 and CDR2 sequences are DFQATT and SNEGSKA (reference sequence). Trimming stripped 5 bases from V and 12 bases from J, with 13 bases between. The CDR3 consists of 10 residues. Here the CDR3 DNA reads TGCAGTGCTTATTACAGGGTCCCTTTCTTT. It codes for CSAYYRVPFF.

There are many counts of this clonotype. The chain has TRBV29-1 and TRBJ2-4; D uncertain. The CDR3 totals 13 residues. The germline V gene has CDR1 SQVTM and CDR2 ANQGSEA. Trimming removed 5 bases at V and 1 base at J, with 9 bases between. The CDR3 nucleotides read TGCAGCGTTCGTGGACGGGCCAAAAACATTCAGTACTTC. It yields the protein CSVRGRAKNIQYF.

V is TRBV7-2 and J is TRBJ2-7; maybe TRBD1 (5 bases). Germline loops: CDR1 SGHTA, CDR2 FQGNSA. This CDR3 is 14 amino acids long. Deletions cut 5 bases from V and 6 bases from J, with 17 bases between. The CDR3 loop reads CASSRRRGLGEQYF. The DNA for the CDR3 is TGTGCCAGCAGCCGGAGAAGGGGTCTTGGCGAGCAGTACTTC.

The chain has TRBV27 and TRBJ2-3; 13 bases agree with TRBD2. Germline values: CDR1 MNHEY, CDR2 SMNVEV (reference sequence). The CDR3 loop spans 19 amino acids. Germline trimming cut 0 bases from V and 2 bases from J; bases unmatched to any gene: 8. The CDR3 is CASSLSPLLAGGLTDTQYF. CDR3 DNA: TGTGCCAGCAGTTTATCGCCCTTACTAGCGGGGGGGCTCACAGATACGCAGTATTTT.

The genes are TRBV11-2 and TRBJ2-3; 8 bases agree with TRBD2. The V segment lost 5 bases and the J segment 5 bases; nucleotides outside the gene matches: 12. The germline CDR1 and CDR2 sequences are SGHAT and FQNNGV. The CDR3 totals 16 residues. CDR3 DNA sequence: TGTGCCAGCAGCGGAGAGGGTGGGACTAGGATAGATACGCAGTATTTT. Its protein is CASSGEGGTRIDTQYF.

V gene TRBV9 combines with J gene TRBJ2-3, with 9 bases aligning to TRBD2. The V and J ends lost 2 bases and 5 bases, in that order; junction bases with no gene match: 9. CDR3 length: 16 amino acids. Germline lookup yields CDR1 SGDLS and CDR2 YYNGEE. The CDR3 is CASSVVAGGFGDTQYF. For the CDR3, the DNA is TGTGCCAGCAGCGTGGTTGCGGGGGGGTTTGGAGATACGCAGTATTTT.

This clonotype has just a few counts. The rearrangement uses TRBV6-5 and TRBJ2-5; 8 bases line up with TRBD1. With 5 bases clipped from V and 4 bases from J, the junction kept 9 bases outside the gene matches. CDR1 and CDR2 from the germline V gene are MNHEY and SVGAGI. The CDR3 spans 15 residues. The CDR3 DNA follows: TGTGCCAGCAGTGGTCGCAGGGGGCTAGGAGAGACCCAGTACTTC. As protein: CASSGRRGLGETQYF.

The chain joins TRBV5-1 to TRBJ2-1; D may be TRBD2 (5 bases). Germline loops: CDR1 SGHRS, CDR2 YFSETQ. This CDR3 comprises 15 residues. Trimming cost V 0 bases and J 9 bases, with 16 bases left between them. The CDR3 DNA reads TGCGCCAGCAGCTTGGGCCCGGGGAGTACCTTTGAGCAGTTCTTC. Its translation is CASSLGPGSTFEQFF.

This clonotype was detected only a few times. The gene calls are TRBV18 and TRBJ2-2, with D perhaps being TRBD1 or TRBD2 (5 bases each). The CDR3 length is 15 residues. Deletions cut 2 bases from V and 1 base from J, with 8 bases between. Germline V lookup: CDR1 KGHSH, CDR2 LQKENI. CDR3: CASSPSGRNTGELFF. CDR3 DNA sequence: TGTGCCAGCTCACCATCAGGGAGGAACACCGGGGAGCTGTTTTTT.

The genes are TRBV7-2 and TRBJ1-1, with D possibly being TRBD1 (5 bases). V lost 2 bases to trimming and J lost 1 base, with 11 bases between them. Germline V gives CDR1 SGHTA, CDR2 FQGNSA. The CDR3 has 15 amino acids. Written as DNA, the CDR3 is TGTGCCAGCAGCTTATGGGGACGAACGAACACTGAAGCTTTCTTT. Residues: CASSLWGRTNTEAFF.

This chain connects TRBV12-3 or TRBV12-4 to TRBJ1-1, with TRBD1 identical over 7 bases. V dropped 5 bases and J dropped 7; count of bases not matched to a gene: 13. The CDR3 contains 15 residues. The CDR3 sequence is CASSHPGTEAFEAFF. In DNA, the CDR3 is TGTGCCAGCAGTCACCCCGGGACAGAAGCCTTTGAAGCTTTCTTT.

The chain's CDR3 is CSARRSGLAGVPETQYF. The DNA for the CDR3 is TGCAGTGCTAGACGTAGCGGACTAGCGGGAGTCCCAGAGACCCAGTACTTC. The rearrangement uses TRBV20-1 and TRBJ2-5; TRBD2 agrees at 13 bases. V was clipped by 2 bases and J by 4 bases; unmatched bases: 10. The germline gives CDR1 DFQATT, CDR2 SNEGSKA (reference sequence). CDR3 length: 17 residues.

The DNA for the CDR3 is TGTGCCAGCAGCTTAGGTGTGCTAGCAAAAAGCACAGATACGCAGTATTTT. This gives the protein CASSLGVLAKSTDTQYF. This rearrangement joins TRBV7-3 to TRBJ2-3; a weak D match, TRBD2 (5 bases). Germline values: CDR1 SGHTA, CDR2 FQGTGA. There are 17 residues in the CDR3. V lost 2 bases, J lost 0 bases, and 15 bases lay in between.

This clonotype came up a few times. The V call is TRBV5-6, the J call TRBJ2-3, with a weak D call TRBD2 (6 bases). With 0 bases removed from V and 3 bases from J, the gap between germline ends came to 11 bases. There are 15 residues in the CDR3. In germline, CDR1 is SGHDT, CDR2 YYEEEE. CDR3 nucleotides: TGTGCCAGCAGCTTGGTCGGGAGCGAAACAGATACGCAGTATTTT. Its translation: CASSLVGSETDTQYF.

The table lists this clonotype with a few counts. This chain joins TRBV9 and TRBJ2-7; D gene uncertain. Germline assignment: CDR1 SGDLS and CDR2 YYNGEE. This CDR3 is 16 amino acids long. With 1 base removed from V and 2 bases from J, the gap between germline ends came to 16 bases. The CDR3 loop reads CASSVSPNSTTYEQYF. The CDR3 coding sequence is TGTGCCAGCAGCGTAAGCCCAAACTCAACCACCTACGAGCAGTACTTC.

V and J are TRBV20-1 and TRBJ1-2, with D possibly being TRBD1 (5 bases). The CDR3 sequence is 14 residues long. Trimming left V 0 bases short and J 6 bases short, with 14 bases between. Germline V lookup: CDR1 DFQATT, CDR2 SNEGSKA (reference sequence). The CDR3 here is CSARDFEGKDGYTF. In DNA form, the CDR3 reads TGCAGTGCTAGAGATTTTGAGGGGAAGGATGGCTACACCTTC.

The V and J genes are TRBV29-1 and TRBJ2-5, with 14 bases identical to TRBD2. The germline gives CDR1 SQVTM, CDR2 ANQGSEA. CDR3 length: 16 amino acids. V shed 6 bases and J 1 base; nucleotides not matched to a gene: 7. Written as DNA, the CDR3 is TGCAGCGTGGGCGGACTAGCGGGGGGACTCCAAGAGACCCAGTACTTC. The encoded protein is CSVGGLAGGLQETQYF.

This clonotype was observed a few times. This chain uses TRBV7-2 with TRBJ2-4; the D is unclear. There are 18 residues in the CDR3. Trimming removed 2 bases at V and 4 bases at J, with 21 bases between. Germline V gives CDR1 SGHTA, CDR2 FQGNSA. CDR3 amino acids: CASSLIKPIGPLKNIQYF. CDR3 sequence (DNA): TGTGCCAGCAGCTTAATTAAACCGATAGGACCACTTAAAAACATTCAGTACTTC.

V and J are TRBV7-2 and TRBJ1-5; no definite D call. V lost 1 base to trimming and J lost 5 bases, with 9 bases between them. Per the germline V gene, CDR1 is SGHTA and CDR2 is FQGNSA. CDR3 length: 14 residues. CDR3 in amino acids: CASSLGLWDQPQHF. The CDR3 coding sequence is TGTGCCAGCAGCTTAGGTCTTTGGGATCAGCCCCAGCATTTT.

This rearrangement joins TRBV7-9 to TRBJ1-1; D call uncertain. The V gene lost 7 bases and the J gene lost 2 bases, with 11 bases spanning the gap. The CDR3 consists of 13 residues. The germline V gene has CDR1 SEHNR and CDR2 FQNEAQ (reference sequence). CDR3 region: CASTLTTNTEAFF. In DNA, the CDR3 is TGTGCCAGCACCCTCACGACAAACACTGAAGCTTTCTTT.

The table lists this clonotype with a few counts. This sequence joins TRBV6-2 or TRBV6-3 and TRBJ2-3; 8 bases are shared with TRBD2. CDR3 length: 16 residues. The germline gives CDR1 MNHEY, CDR2 SVGEGT. The ends lost 4 bases at V and 2 bases at J; junction bases unmatched: 8. The CDR3 DNA reads as TGTGCCAGCAGTTCCCCCCAGCGGGGGCCCACAGATACGCAGTATTTT. Its protein is CASSSPQRGPTDTQYF.

A few counts support this clonotype. The CDR3 reads CSVAGLAAYNEQYF. DNA for the CDR3: TGCAGCGTGGCCGGGCTAGCGGCCTACAATGAGCAGTACTTC. The genes are TRBV29-1 and TRBJ2-7; TRBD2 aligns across 7 bases. Looked up from germline, CDR1 is SQVTM and CDR2 is ANQGSEA. The V gene end was trimmed by 6 bases and the J gene end by 7 bases; junction bases not matched to a gene: 15. The CDR3 has 14 residues.

The chain employs TRBV6-5 and TRBJ2-7; 7 positions match TRBD1. The ends lost 4 bases at V and 0 bases at J; junction bases unmatched: 6. CDR1 and CDR2 (germline): MNHEY, SVGAGI. This CDR3 is 15 amino acids long. The CDR3 loop is CASSSDRASSYEQYF. The CDR3 DNA sequence: TGTGCCAGCAGTTCCGACAGGGCCAGCTCCTACGAGCAGTACTTC.

This chain joins TRBV20-1 and TRBJ2-1; 10 bases map to TRBD2. The J call may be in error: the DNA end matches TRBJ2-7 better. CDR1 and CDR2 (germline): DFQATT, SNEGSKA (reference sequence). The CDR3 loop spans 15 amino acids. Here the CDR3 DNA reads TGCAGTGTCAGGTTAGCGGGGGGCTCCTACAATGAGCAGTACTTC. It encodes CSVRLAGGSYNEQYF.

The CDR3 nucleotides read TGTGCCAGCAGTTTATATAACACAAACACTGAAGCTTTCTTT. Translation gives CASSLYNTNTEAFF. This sequence joins TRBV27 and TRBJ1-1; no clear D. CDR1 is MNHEY, CDR2 SMNVEV, per germline (reference sequence). The CDR3 runs to 14 residues. Trimming removed 1 base at V and 2 bases at J, with 8 bases between.

The J gene is TRBJ1-6, the V gene TRBV27; D perhaps matches TRBD1 (5 bases). The germline CDR1 and CDR2 sequences are MNHEY and SMNVEV (reference sequence). Trimming took off 1 base at V and 8 bases at J, with 12 bases between the two ends. This CDR3 spans 15 amino acids. The CDR3 coding sequence is TGTGCCAGCAGTTTATTTGGGCAGGGCTATTCACCCCTCCACTTT. Protein product: CASSLFGQGYSPLHF.

This rearrangement joins TRBV27 to TRBJ1-2; TRBD1 agrees at 7 bases. Germline assignment: CDR1 MNHEY and CDR2 SMNVEV (reference sequence). The CDR3 is 14 amino acids. V lost 6 bases, J lost 2 bases, and 6 bases stayed unmatched. The CDR3 DNA follows: TGTGCCAGCAGCAACAGGGGACTCAACTATGGCTACACCTTC. It encodes CASSNRGLNYGYTF.

This clonotype has more than one count but fewer than ten. V usage is TRBV4-3 and J usage is TRBJ2-4; 7 bases are a match to TRBD1. The J call may be faulty, since TRBJ2-7 better matches the DNA end. The CDR3 has 16 residues. Germline-derived CDR1 and CDR2 are LGHNA and YSLEER. Written as DNA, the CDR3 is TGCGCCAGCAGCCAAGATTTAACAGGGGAAACCTACGAGCAGTACTTC. This translates into CASSQDLTGETYEQYF.

This clonotype came up a few times. The chain couples TRBV7-9 to TRBJ2-1; 11 bases map to TRBD1. CDR3 size: 18 residues. The ends lost 0 bases at V and 5 bases at J; junction bases unmatched: 9. Germline CDR1 SEHNR, CDR2 FQNEAQ (reference sequence). The CDR3 spells CASSLAVHRDRGNNEQFF. CDR3 nucleotides: TGTGCCAGCAGCTTAGCGGTTCACAGGGACAGGGGGAACAATGAGCAGTTCTTC.

There are a few counts of this clonotype. The CDR3 protein is CAISVEQGQPQHF. CDR3 DNA sequence: TGTGCCATCAGTGTGGAGCAGGGGCAGCCCCAGCATTTT. The chain couples TRBV10-3 to TRBJ1-5; TRBD1 might be the D (6 bases). This CDR3 comprises 13 residues. CDR1 ENHRY and CDR2 SYGVKD come from the germline V gene. Deletions cut 4 bases from V and 7 bases from J, with 11 bases between.